The 18 T cell receptor beta chains presented below share a single source sample, sequenced in a study of blood T cell repertoires in COVID-19. Libraries were prepared by immunoSEQ multiplex PCR; TCRdb keeps only in-frame clonotypes and omits some of them. The table includes some 240,000 clones, approximately 83% detected once. The sequenced sample was peripheral blood. Receptor source: a woman of 80 years or more with acute or convalescent COVID-19.

This clone was found a few times. This sequence joins TRBV2 and TRBJ2-1; 12 bases agree with TRBD2. CDR3 length: 16 residues. Germline CDR1 reads SNHLY; CDR2 reads FYNNEI. Germline trimming cut 5 bases from V and 2 bases from J; bases unmatched to any gene: 4. CDR3 DNA: TGTGCCAGCAGTCCCCGGACTAGCGGGGCCTACAATGAGCAGTTCTTC. This sequence encodes CASSPRTSGAYNEQFF.

The genes are TRBV19 and TRBJ2-1, with D unclear. CDR3 length: 16 amino acids. V lost 4 bases to trimming and J lost 0 bases, with 13 bases between them. Germline loops: CDR1 LNHDA, CDR2 SQIVND (reference sequence). The CDR3 spells CASSTSSHSSYNEQFF. In DNA form, the CDR3 reads TGTGCCAGTAGTACTTCGTCTCATAGCTCCTACAATGAGCAGTTCTTC.

The chain couples TRBV7-2 to TRBJ1-4; D not certain. The CDR3 is 16 amino acids. With 1 base removed from V and 8 bases from J, the gap between germline ends came to 17 bases. Germline CDR1 reads SGHTA; CDR2 reads FQGNSA. The CDR3 DNA reads as TGTGCCAGCAGCTTAGGTCGGACCTCCGGCGGGGAAAAACTGTTTTTT. It specifies CASSLGRTSGGEKLFF. The full variable domain, rest sourced from reference TRBV7-2 and TRBJ1-4, is GAGVSQSPSNKVTEKGKDVELRCDPISGHTALYWYRQSLGQGLEFLIYFQGNSAPDKSGLPSDRFSAERTGGSVSTLTIQRTQQEDSAVYLCASSLGRTSGGEKLFFGSGTQLSVL.

The V gene is TRBV28, the J gene TRBJ1-2; TRBD1 is a possible D gene (5 bases). Trimming took 4 bases from V and 10 from J, leaving 13 bases between them. CDR3 length: 12 residues. The germline gives CDR1 MDHEN, CDR2 SYDVKM. The CDR3: CASSYRTSDYTF. CDR3 DNA sequence: TGTGCCAGCAGTTATAGGACATCAGACTACACCTTC.

CDR3 sequence (DNA): TGTGCCAGCAGCCGTCTAGCGGGGGGGCGGGTTGCCGAGCAGTACTTC. Amino acids: CASSRLAGGRVAEQYF. This chain joins TRBV5-6 and TRBJ2-7; 12 bases are a match to TRBD2. Germline V gene lookup returns CDR1 SGHDT and CDR2 YYEEEE. The CDR3 runs 16 residues. The V and J ends lost 4 bases and 6 bases, in that order; junction bases with no gene match: 11.

V gene TRBV9 combines with J gene TRBJ2-1; TRBD2 aligns across 14 bases. Germline values: CDR1 SGDLS, CDR2 YYNGEE. V dropped 3 bases and J dropped 7; count of bases not matched to a gene: 3. The CDR3 is made up of 15 amino acids. The CDR3 DNA sequence: TGTGCCAGCAGCGCCGGGACTAGCGGGGGAAATGAGCAGTTCTTC. Translation gives CASSAGTSGGNEQFF.

This chain connects TRBV3-1 (or the pseudogene TRBV3-2) to TRBJ2-5; 10 nucleotides match TRBD2. The CDR3 runs 16 residues. V trimming: 4 bases; J trimming: 4 bases; junction bases outside the gene matches: 9. Germline V gives CDR1 LGHDT, CDR2 YNNKEL (reference sequence). The CDR3 loop is CASSRASGGPRETQYF. The CDR3 nucleotides read TGTGCCAGCAGCCGCGCTAGCGGGGGTCCTAGAGAGACCCAGTACTTC.

Comments on this clone: Other nucleotide sequences in the sample specify the same CDR3. The rearrangement joins TRBV7-2 to TRBJ1-5; no clear D gene. The V and J ends lost 2 bases and 4 bases respectively, with 6 bases between them. The CDR3 runs to 13 residues. CDR1 and CDR2 (germline): SGHTA, FQGNSA. The CDR3 nucleotides are TGTGCCAGCAGCTTAACGGGGAATCAGCCCCAGCATTTT. This gives the protein CASSLTGNQPQHF. The full variable domain, rest sourced from reference TRBV7-2 and TRBJ1-5, is GAGVSQSPSNKVTEKGKDVELRCDPISGHTALYWYRQSLGQGLEFLIYFQGNSAPDKSGLPSDRFSAERTGGSVSTLTIQRTQQEDSAVYLCASSLTGNQPQHFGDGTRLSIL.

The chain links TRBV5-4 to TRBJ2-2, with TRBD2 matching 7 bases. The length of the CDR3 is 14 residues. The J segment lost 5 bases and the V segment lost 0 bases, leaving 1 base of the junction unmatched. CDR1 is SGHNT, CDR2 YYREEE, per germline (reference sequence). The CDR3 region has the DNA TGTGCCAGCAGCTTGGGGGGACTAACCGGGGAGCTGTTTTTT. The encoded protein is CASSLGGLTGELFF.

Only a few counts were recorded for this clone. V usage is TRBV5-1 and J usage is TRBJ2-3; TRBD1 is a possible D gene (5 bases). The CDR3 extends over 15 amino acids. Trimming took 4 bases from V and 0 from J, leaving 12 bases between them. Germline CDR1 and CDR2: SGHRS and YFSETQ. The CDR3 protein is CASSTDTRSTDTQYF. CDR3 nucleotides: TGCGCCAGCAGCACGGACACCCGTAGCACAGATACGCAGTATTTT.

The sample holds one count of this clone. The J gene is TRBJ1-1, the V gene TRBV28, with unresolved D. The germline V gene encodes CDR1 MDHEN and CDR2 SYDVKM. V was pared by 5 bases and J by 5 bases, with 21 bases between. CDR3 size: 16 residues. CDR3 residues: CASSTPGNGGYTEAFF. DNA for the CDR3: TGTGCCAGCAGTACCCCAGGAAACGGAGGGTATACTGAAGCTTTCTTT.

The chain recombines TRBV6-5 with TRBJ1-2, with D possibly matching TRBD1 (6 bases). CDR1 is MNHEY, CDR2 SVGAGI, per germline. The CDR3 extends over 14 amino acids. Trimming stripped 6 bases from V and 6 bases from J, with 17 bases between. The CDR3 loop is CASRFEQGRDGYTF. CDR3 nucleotides: TGTGCCAGCAGATTTGAGCAGGGGCGCGATGGCTACACCTTC.

J is TRBJ2-1 and V is TRBV6-5, with 12 positions matching TRBD2. Per germline, CDR1 MNHEY and CDR2 SVGAGI. CDR3 size: 15 residues. V lost 0 bases and J lost 15; bases outside the gene matches: 9. The DNA for the CDR3 is TGTGCCAGCAGTTACTCGACTAGCGGGGGAACTTCGCGGTTCTTC. It specifies CASSYSTSGGTSRFF.

The chain carries TRBV15 and TRBJ2-7; maybe TRBD1 (5 bases). V was pared by 3 bases and J by 2 bases, with 14 bases between. Germline values: CDR1 LNHNV, CDR2 YYDKDF (reference sequence). The CDR3 loop spans 15 amino acids. In nucleotides, the CDR3 is TGTGCCACCAGCAGGGACATCAACCCCACCTACGAGCAGTACTTC. Protein sequence: CATSRDINPTYEQYF.

The V gene is TRBV19, the J gene TRBJ1-2, with TRBD1 as a possible D gene (5 bases). The length of the CDR3 is 16 residues. The V gene's germline CDR1 is LNHDA and CDR2 SQIVND (reference sequence). The ends were cut back, 10 bases at V and 0 bases at J, with 21 bases in the middle. The CDR3: CATPPRGRVSNYGYTF. The CDR3 bases are TGTGCCACCCCGCCGCGGGGCAGGGTATCTAACTATGGCTACACCTTC.

The J gene is TRBJ2-7, the V gene TRBV6-6, with TRBD1 as a possible D gene (6 bases). Germline V gives CDR1 MNHNY, CDR2 SVGAGI (reference sequence). CDR3 length: 14 residues. Trimming left V 6 bases short and J 3 bases short, with 15 bases between. As DNA, the CDR3 is TGTGCCAGCAGCGAGAGGGGGTGGGACTACGAGCAGTACTTC. This translates into CASSERGWDYEQYF.

The J gene is TRBJ2-6, the V gene TRBV18; 7 bases are a match to TRBD1. Germline lookup yields CDR1 KGHSH and CDR2 LQKENI. The trim removed 5 bases at V and 0 bases at J, leaving 7 bases unmatched. The CDR3 is made up of 17 amino acids. The CDR3 here is CASSKGQVRSGANVLTF. Here the CDR3 DNA reads TGTGCCAGCTCAAAAGGACAGGTCCGCTCTGGGGCCAACGTCCTGACTTTC.

The chain links TRBV28 to TRBJ2-7; 9 positions agree with TRBD1. V dropped 7 bases and J dropped 3; count of bases not matched to a gene: 10. Germline CDR1 is MDHEN and CDR2 is SYDVKM. This CDR3 has 15 amino acids. This CDR3 is CASTGEGTGLYEQYF. Written as DNA, the CDR3 is TGTGCCAGCACGGGAGAGGGGACAGGGCTCTACGAGCAGTACTTC.